This T cell receptor beta chain was recovered during a study of blood T cells in healthy people across ages. Study-wide context: About one barcoded beta molecule per two T cells was the capture yield of template switching.

Broader study findings: Donors of long life had a larger count of naive CD4+ cells and greater diversity than aged donors. The study could not conclusively compare naive and antigen-experienced cells, given its unsorted PBMCs.

About this clonotype itself: What it binds is unknown.

V dropped 3 bases and J dropped 5 bases, with 13 bases sitting between them. This CDR3 spans 13 amino acids. Germline V CDR1 and CDR2: SQVTM, ANQGSEA. Through a sample-barcoded 5' primer and a J-beta primer mix, a second PCR was run for roughly 7 to 11 cycles. TCRdb re-analysed the 5' RACE reads in MiXCR, keeping a single row per CDR3 protein. The table has 1.5 million or so distinct CDR3 sequences, 42% seen once. V is TRBV29-1 and J is TRBJ2-5; D possibly corresponds to TRBD2 (6 bases). Sequencing was done on a sample of blood. The clonotype comes from a young woman in good health. Written as DNA, the CDR3 is TGCAGCGTTGAGAGGGCGGGACGGGAGACCCAGTACTTC. This translates into CSVERAGRETQYF.